This TCR beta chain derives from a study of blood T cell repertoires in COVID-19. Study-wide background: From the United States, Italy and Spain came samples of acute and convalescent COVID-19.

Authors' analysis steps: Reference gene primer amplification yielded estimated nucleated cell counts. Libraries were prepared by immunoSEQ multiplex PCR; TCRdb keeps only in-frame clonotypes and omits some of them. From that table come the V and J calls and clone size; the DNA was used to work out D and trimming. This table has hundreds of thousands of clones, 85% appearing once. Those who participated ranged in age from roughly 18 to 89 years and resided in 20 to 30 US areas. Participants had their cohort set by participant-reported clinical history. The CDR3 contains 11 residues. Germline V gene sequence: CDR1 SGHAT, CDR2 FQNNGV. V was trimmed by 4 bases and J by 3 bases, leaving 4 bases between them.

The V gene is TRBV11-2, the J gene TRBJ2-7, with D unresolved. Specimen: PBMCs or T cells enriched from blood (not recorded which). This TCR came from a woman in her fifties or sixties who had recovered from COVID-19. The CDR3 here is CASSSRYEQYF. The CDR3 nucleotides read TGTGCCAGCAGCTCCCGCTACGAGCAGTACTTC.